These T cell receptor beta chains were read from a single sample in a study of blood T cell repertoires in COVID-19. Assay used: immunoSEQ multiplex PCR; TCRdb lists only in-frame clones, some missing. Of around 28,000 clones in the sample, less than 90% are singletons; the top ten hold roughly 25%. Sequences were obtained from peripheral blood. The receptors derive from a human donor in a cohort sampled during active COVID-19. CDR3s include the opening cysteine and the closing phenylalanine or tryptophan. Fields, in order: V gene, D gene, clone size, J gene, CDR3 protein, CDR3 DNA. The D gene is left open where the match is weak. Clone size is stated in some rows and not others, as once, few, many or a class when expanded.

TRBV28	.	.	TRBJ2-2	CASAHIISGELFF	TGTGCCAGCGCCCACATAATATCCGGGGAGCTGTTTTTT
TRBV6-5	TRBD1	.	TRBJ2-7	CASSFQGVQYEQYF	TGTGCCAGCAGTTTCCAGGGGGTCCAATACGAGCAGTACTTC
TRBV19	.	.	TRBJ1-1	CASKSNGQITEAFF	TGTGCCTCCAAATCAAATGGGCAGATCACTGAAGCTTTCTTT
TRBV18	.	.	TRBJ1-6	CASSRAIAAENSPLHF	TGTGCCAGCTCACGCGCTATCGCTGCGGAAAATTCACCCCTCCACTTT
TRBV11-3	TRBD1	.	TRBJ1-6	CASSLGTGGYNSPLHF	TGTGCCAGCAGCTTAGGGACAGGGGGCTATAATTCACCCCTCCACTTT
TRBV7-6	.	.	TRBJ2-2	CASSAPSGRGNTGELFF	TGTGCCAGCAGCGCCCCGTCGGGCAGGGGAAACACCGGGGAGCTGTTTTTT
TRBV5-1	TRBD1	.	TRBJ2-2	CASSHTTGDTGELFF	TGCGCCAGCAGCCACACAACAGGGGATACCGGGGAGCTGTTTTTT
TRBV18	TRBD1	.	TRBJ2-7	CASSRQGPYEQYF	TGTGCCAGCTCCCGACAGGGGCCCTACGAGCAGTACTTC
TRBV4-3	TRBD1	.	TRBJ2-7	CASSRTGAGREQYF	TGCGCCAGCAGCAGGACAGGGGCGGGCCGGGAGCAGTACTTC
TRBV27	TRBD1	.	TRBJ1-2	CASSSVGTGQGYTF	TGTGCCAGCAGTTCTGTCGGGACAGGGCAAGGCTACACCTTC
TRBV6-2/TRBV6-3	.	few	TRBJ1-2	CASSGQLINYGYTF	TGTGCCAGCAGTGGCCAACTAATTAACTATGGCTACACCTTC
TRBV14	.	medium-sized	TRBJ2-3	CASSAGGAILNTQYF	TGTGCCAGCAGCGCGGGTGGAGCGATCTTGAATACGCAGTATTTT
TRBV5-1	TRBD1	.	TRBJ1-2	CASRLETGGGYTF	TGCGCCAGCAGGCTAGAGACAGGGGGCGGCTACACCTTC
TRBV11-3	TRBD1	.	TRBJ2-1	CASSLGQAHNEQFF	TGTGCCAGCAGCCTCGGACAGGCTCACAATGAGCAGTTCTTC